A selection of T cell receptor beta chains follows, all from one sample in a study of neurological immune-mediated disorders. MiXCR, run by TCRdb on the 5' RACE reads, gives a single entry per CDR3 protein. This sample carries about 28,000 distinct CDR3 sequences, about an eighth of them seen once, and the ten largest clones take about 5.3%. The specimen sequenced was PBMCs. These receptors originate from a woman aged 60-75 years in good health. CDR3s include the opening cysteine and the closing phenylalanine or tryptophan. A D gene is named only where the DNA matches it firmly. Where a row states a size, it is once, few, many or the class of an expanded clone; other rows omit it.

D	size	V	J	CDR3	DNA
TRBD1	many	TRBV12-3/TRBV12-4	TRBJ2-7	CASSLGAYRGNEQYF	TGTGCCAGCAGTTTAGGGGCCTACAGGGGCAACGAGCAGTACTTC
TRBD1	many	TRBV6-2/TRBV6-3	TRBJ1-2	CASSPDRDYGYTF	TGTGCCAGCAGCCCCGACAGGGACTATGGCTACACCTTC
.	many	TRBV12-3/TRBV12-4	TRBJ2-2	CASSFRNTGELFF	TGTGCCAGCAGTTTTCGGAACACCGGGGAGCTGTTTTTT
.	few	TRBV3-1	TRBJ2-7	CASGTTYEQYF	TGTGCCAGCGGGACCACCTACGAGCAGTACTTC
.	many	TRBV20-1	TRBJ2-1	CSAQDYRRRSNGYEQFF	TGCAGTGCCCAAGATTACAGGAGACGTTCGAACGGGTATGAGCAGTTCTTC
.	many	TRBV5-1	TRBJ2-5	CASSEVLETQYF	TGCGCCAGCAGCGAGGTGTTAGAGACCCAGTACTTC
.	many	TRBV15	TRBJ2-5	CATSSPGPSETQYF	TGTGCCACCAGCTCACCGGGGCCGAGCGAGACCCAGTACTTC
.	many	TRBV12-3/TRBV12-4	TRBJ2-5	CASSDRTDQETQYF	TGTGCCAGCAGTGACAGGACAGACCAAGAGACCCAGTACTTC
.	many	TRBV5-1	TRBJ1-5	CASSLALVREDQPQHF	TGCGCCAGCAGCTTGGCCCTGGTGAGGGAGGATCAGCCCCAGCATTTT
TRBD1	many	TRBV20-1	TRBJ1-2	CSAREGGQDGYTF	TGCAGTGCTAGAGAAGGGGGCCAGGATGGCTACACCTTC
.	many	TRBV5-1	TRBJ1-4	CASSLGGIDEKLFF	TGCGCCAGCAGTCTGGGGGGCATAGATGAAAAACTGTTTTTT
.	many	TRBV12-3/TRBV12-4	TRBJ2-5	CASATGAEETQYF	TGTGCCAGCGCGACCGGGGCCGAAGAGACCCAGTACTTC
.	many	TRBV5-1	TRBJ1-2	CASSLASGNYGYTF	TGCGCCAGCAGCTTGGCTTCGGGGAACTATGGCTACACCTTC
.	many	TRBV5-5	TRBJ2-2	CASSWGTGHRNTGELFF	TGTGCCAGCAGCTGGGGCACGGGACATAGAAACACCGGGGAGCTGTTTTTT
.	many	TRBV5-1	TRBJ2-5	CASSFQGETQYF	TGCGCCAGCAGCTTCCAGGGGGAGACCCAGTACTTC
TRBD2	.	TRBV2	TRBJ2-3	CASSEEKRGIRTDTQYF	TGTGCCAGCAGTGAAGAGAAGCGGGGGATCCGCACAGATACGCAGTATTTT
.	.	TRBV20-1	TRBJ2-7	CSAEAPWSLGYEQYF	TGCAGTGCCGAGGCTCCATGGAGCCTAGGATACGAGCAGTACTTC
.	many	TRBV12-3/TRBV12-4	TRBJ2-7	CASTPDTQHEQYF	TGTGCCAGCACCCCTGACACACAACACGAGCAGTACTTC
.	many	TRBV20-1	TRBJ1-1	CSARDTRGGTEAFF	TGCAGTGCTAGAGATACCCGGGGGGGGACTGAAGCTTTCTTT
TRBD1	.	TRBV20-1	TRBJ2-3	CSARQGSTDTLYF	TGCAGTGCGAGACAGGGATCCACAGATACGCTGTATTTT
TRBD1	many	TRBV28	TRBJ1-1	CASSGTPGQEAFF	TGTGCCAGCAGCGGTACTCCGGGACAGGAAGCTTTCTTT
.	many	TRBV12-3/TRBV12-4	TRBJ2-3	CASSLGPAAQYF	TGTGCCAGCAGTTTAGGACCGGCAGCGCAGTATTTT
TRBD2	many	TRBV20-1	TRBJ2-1	CSARALLKTSGVLDEQFF	TGCAGTGCTAGAGCCCTCCTTAAGACTAGCGGGGTACTGGATGAGCAGTTCTTC
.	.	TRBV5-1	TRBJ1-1	CASSLDPNTGAFF	TGCGCCAGCAGCCTCGATCCGAACACTGGAGCTTTCTTT
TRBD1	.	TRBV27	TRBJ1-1	CASSYLTGAGTEAFF	TGTGCCAGCAGTTATTTGACAGGGGCAGGGACTGAAGCTTTCTTT
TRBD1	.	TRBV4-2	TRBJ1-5	CASSQGQGMGTAQHF	TGTGCCAGCAGCCAGGGACAGGGGATGGGTACGGCCCAGCATTTT
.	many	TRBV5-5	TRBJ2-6	CASSLQGGSGANVLTF	TGTGCCAGCAGCTTGCAGGGGGGATCCGGGGCCAACGTCCTGACTTTC
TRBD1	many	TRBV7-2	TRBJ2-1	CASSLDWDSGQFF	TGTGCCAGCAGCCTCGACTGGGACAGCGGGCAGTTCTTC
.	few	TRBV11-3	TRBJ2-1	CASSLGPQNYNEQFF	TGTGCCAGCAGCTTAGGACCCCAAAACTACAATGAGCAGTTCTTC
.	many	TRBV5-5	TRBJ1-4	CASSPGRGFEREKLFF	TGTGCCAGCAGTCCCGGGCGTGGATTTGAAAGAGAAAAACTGTTTTTT
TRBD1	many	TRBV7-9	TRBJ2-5	CASSLRQGLETQYF	TGTGCCAGCAGCTTACGACAGGGTTTAGAGACCCAGTACTTC
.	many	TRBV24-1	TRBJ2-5	CATSNQEETQYF	TGTGCCACCAGTAACCAGGAAGAGACCCAGTACTTC
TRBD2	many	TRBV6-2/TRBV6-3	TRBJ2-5	CAHRGGLQETQYF	TGTGCCCACCGGGGGGGGCTACAAGAGACCCAGTACTTC
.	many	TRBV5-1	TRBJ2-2	CASSLVTTSELFF	TGCGCCAGCAGCTTGGTAACGACGTCGGAGCTGTTTTTT
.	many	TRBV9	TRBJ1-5	CASSVDGTVNQPQHF	TGTGCCAGCAGCGTAGACGGGACGGTCAATCAGCCCCAGCATTTT
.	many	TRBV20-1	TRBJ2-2	CSARVTGRAGGELFF	TGCAGTGCTAGAGTCACCGGCAGGGCGGGCGGGGAGCTGTTTTTT
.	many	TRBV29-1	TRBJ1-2	CSVGDLDSEGYTF	TGCAGCGTGGGGGACCTGGACTCTGAGGGCTACACCTTC
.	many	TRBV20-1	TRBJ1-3	CSVSPSEGAGNTIYF	TGCAGTGTCAGCCCCAGTGAGGGGGCTGGAAACACCATATATTTT
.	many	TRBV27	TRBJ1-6	CASNRAGNSPLHF	TGTGCCAGCAACAGGGCGGGAAATTCACCCCTCCACTTT
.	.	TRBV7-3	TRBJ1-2	CASSLTSRGGYTF	TGTGCCAGCAGCTTAACGTCGAGGGGCGGCTACACCTTC
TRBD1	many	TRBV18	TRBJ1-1	CASSPKGANTEAFF	TGTGCCAGCTCACCAAAGGGGGCGAACACTGAAGCTTTCTTT
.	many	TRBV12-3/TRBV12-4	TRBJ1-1	CASSLAVFVTEAFF	TGTGCCAGCAGTTTAGCGGTTTTTGTCACTGAAGCTTTCTTT
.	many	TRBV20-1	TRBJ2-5	CSVERPLRETQYF	TGCAGTGTGGAGCGGCCTCTCAGGGAGACCCAGTACTTC
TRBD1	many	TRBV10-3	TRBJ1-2	CAISDVQGQGYYGYTF	TGTGCCATCAGTGATGTTCAGGGACAGGGATACTATGGCTACACCTTC
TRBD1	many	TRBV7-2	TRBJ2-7	CASSLAGQGLGEQYF	TGTGCCAGCAGCTTAGCCGGACAGGGTTTGGGCGAGCAGTACTTC
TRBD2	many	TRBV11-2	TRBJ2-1	CASSLGAGFYNEQFF	TGTGCCAGCAGCTTAGGAGCGGGGTTTTACAATGAGCAGTTCTTC
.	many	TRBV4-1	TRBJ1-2	CASSQEGGGDGYTF	TGCGCCAGCAGCCAAGAAGGCGGGGGGGATGGCTACACCTTC
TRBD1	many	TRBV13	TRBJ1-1	CASSANRGVNTEAFF	TGTGCCAGCAGCGCGAACAGGGGGGTGAACACTGAAGCTTTCTTT
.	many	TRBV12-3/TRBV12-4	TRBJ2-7	CASSLRVPDEQYF	TGTGCCAGCAGTTTACGGGTGCCCGACGAGCAGTACTTC
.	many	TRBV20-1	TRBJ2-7	CSARTGDLLEQYF	TGCAGTGCTAGGACAGGTGACCTACTCGAGCAGTACTTC
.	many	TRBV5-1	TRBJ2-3	CASSWRDNTDTQYF	TGCGCCAGCAGCTGGCGGGACAACACAGATACGCAGTATTTT
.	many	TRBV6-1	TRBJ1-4	CASSPVRAGGGIPTNEKLFF	TGTGCCAGCAGCCCCGTGCGTGCTGGGGGGGGTATACCAACTAATGAAAAACTGTTTTTT
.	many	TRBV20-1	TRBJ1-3	CSARDTKSGGNTIYF	TGCAGTGCTAGAGATACAAAATCGGGTGGAAACACCATATATTTT
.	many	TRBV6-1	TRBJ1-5	CASSVQGDQPQHF	TGTGCCAGCAGTGTACAGGGTGATCAGCCCCAGCATTTT
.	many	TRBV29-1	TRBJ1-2	CSVLGGGHDYGYTF	TGCAGCGTACTCGGAGGGGGGCACGACTATGGCTACACCTTC
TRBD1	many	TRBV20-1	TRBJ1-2	CSVPGQGLYGYGYTF	TGCAGTGTTCCGGGACAGGGACTTTATGGCTATGGCTACACCTTC
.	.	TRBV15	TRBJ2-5	CATSRWLQETQYF	TGTGCCACCAGCAGATGGCTTCAAGAGACCCAGTACTTT
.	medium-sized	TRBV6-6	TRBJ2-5	CASREGVRETQYF	TGTGCCAGCAGGGAGGGAGTAAGAGAGACCCAGTACTTC
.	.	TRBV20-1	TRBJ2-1	CSAIQGHNEQFF	TGCAGTGCCATCCAGGGACACAATGAGCAGTTCTTC